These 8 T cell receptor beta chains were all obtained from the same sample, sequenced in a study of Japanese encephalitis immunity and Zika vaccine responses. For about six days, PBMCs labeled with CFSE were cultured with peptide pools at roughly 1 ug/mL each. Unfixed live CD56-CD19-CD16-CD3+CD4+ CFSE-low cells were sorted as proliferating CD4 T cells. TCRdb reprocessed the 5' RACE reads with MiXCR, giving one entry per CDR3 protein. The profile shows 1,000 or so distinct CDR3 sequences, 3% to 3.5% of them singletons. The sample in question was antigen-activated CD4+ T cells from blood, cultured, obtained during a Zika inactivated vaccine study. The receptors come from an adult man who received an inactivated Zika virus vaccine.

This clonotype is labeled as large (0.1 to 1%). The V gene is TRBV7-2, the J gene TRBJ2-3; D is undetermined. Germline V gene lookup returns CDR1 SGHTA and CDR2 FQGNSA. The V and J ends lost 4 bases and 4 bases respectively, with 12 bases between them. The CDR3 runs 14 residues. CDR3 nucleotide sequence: TGTGCCAGCAGCTACGTCGGCCAGGCAGATACGCAGTATTTT. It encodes CASSYVGQADTQYF.

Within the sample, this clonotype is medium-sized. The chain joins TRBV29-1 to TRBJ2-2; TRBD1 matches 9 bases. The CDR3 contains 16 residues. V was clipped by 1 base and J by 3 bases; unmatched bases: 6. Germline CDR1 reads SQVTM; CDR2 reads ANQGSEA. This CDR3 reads CSVEGSGQGYTGELFF. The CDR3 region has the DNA TGCAGCGTTGAAGGGTCGGGACAGGGCTACACCGGGGAGCTGTTTTTT.

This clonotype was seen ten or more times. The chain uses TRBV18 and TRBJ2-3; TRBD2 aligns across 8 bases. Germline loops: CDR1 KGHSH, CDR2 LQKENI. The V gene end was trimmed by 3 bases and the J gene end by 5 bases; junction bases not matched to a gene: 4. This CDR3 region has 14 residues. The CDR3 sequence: CASSPSGGGDTQYF. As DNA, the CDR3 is TGTGCCAGCTCACCGAGCGGGGGTGGAGATACGCAGTATTTT.

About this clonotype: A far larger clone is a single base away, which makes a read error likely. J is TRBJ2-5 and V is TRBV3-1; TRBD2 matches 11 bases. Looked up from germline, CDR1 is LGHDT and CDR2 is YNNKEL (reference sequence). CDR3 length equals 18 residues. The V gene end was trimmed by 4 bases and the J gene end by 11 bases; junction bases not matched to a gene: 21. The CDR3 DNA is TGTGCCAGCAGCCCTTCTAGCGGGGGGAGAGACACAAGGGATGAGCAGTACTTC. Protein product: CASSPSSGGRDTRDEQYF.

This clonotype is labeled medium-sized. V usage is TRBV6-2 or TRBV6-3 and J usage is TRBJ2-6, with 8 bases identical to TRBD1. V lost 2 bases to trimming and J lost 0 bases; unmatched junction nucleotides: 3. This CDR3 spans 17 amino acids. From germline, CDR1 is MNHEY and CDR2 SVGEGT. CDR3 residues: CASSYSQGASGANVLTF. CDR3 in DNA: TGTGCCAGCAGTTACAGTCAGGGGGCCTCTGGGGCCAACGTCCTGACTTTC.

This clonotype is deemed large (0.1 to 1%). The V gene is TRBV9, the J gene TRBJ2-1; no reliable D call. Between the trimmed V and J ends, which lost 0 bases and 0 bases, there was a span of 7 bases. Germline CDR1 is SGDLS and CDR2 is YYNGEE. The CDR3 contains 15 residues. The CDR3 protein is CASSVDGVSYNEQFF. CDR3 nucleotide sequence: TGTGCCAGCAGCGTAGACGGTGTCTCCTACAATGAGCAGTTCTTC.

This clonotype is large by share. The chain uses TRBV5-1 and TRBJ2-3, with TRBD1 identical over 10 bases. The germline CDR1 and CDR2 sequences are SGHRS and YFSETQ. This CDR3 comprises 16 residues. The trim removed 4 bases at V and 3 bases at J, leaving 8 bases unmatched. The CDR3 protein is CASSLIWGQGTDTQYF. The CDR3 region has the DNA TGCGCCAGCAGCCTCATTTGGGGACAGGGGACAGATACGCAGTATTTT.

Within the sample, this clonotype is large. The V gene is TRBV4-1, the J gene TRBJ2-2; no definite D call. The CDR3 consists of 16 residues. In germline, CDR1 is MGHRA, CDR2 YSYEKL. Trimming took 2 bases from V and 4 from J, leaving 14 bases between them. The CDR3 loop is CASSQPRGSVTGELFF. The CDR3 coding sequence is TGCGCCAGCAGCCAACCCCGTGGGTCGGTCACCGGGGAGCTGTTTTTT.